A selection of T cell receptor beta chains follows, all from one sample in a study of shared clonotypes between healthy human individuals. The table came from immunoSEQ multiplex PCR; TCRdb's copy has only in-frame clones and leaves some out. The sample records around 200,000 clones, roughly 91% being singletons. Input material: naive CD4+ T cells sorted from blood. These receptors were obtained from a woman aged 25 to 45 in good health. Both conserved end residues are part of each CDR3. A D gene is named only where the DNA matches it firmly. A clone size is listed for some rows: how often the clone was seen (once, few, many), or a class if it is expanded.

d_gene	v_gene	abundance	j_gene	CDR3aa	CDR3nt
NA	TRBV18	NA	TRBJ1-3	CASSPPGSGNTIYF	TGTGCCAGCTCACCACCAGGGTCTGGAAACACCATATATTTT
NA	TRBV15	NA	TRBJ2-2	CATSRDLLATGELFF	TGTGCCACCAGCAGAGACCTCCTGGCCACCGGGGAGCTGTTTTTT
NA	TRBV7-9	NA	TRBJ2-1	CASSSDSRNTDEQFF	TGTGCCAGCAGCTCGGACAGCCGGAATACAGATGAGCAGTTCTTC
NA	TRBV7-9	NA	TRBJ2-2	CASSLSTTQRTGELFF	TGTGCCAGCAGCTTATCGACTACCCAACGCACCGGGGAGCTGTTTTTT
NA	TRBV5-1	NA	TRBJ2-3	CASSLNTDTQYF	TGCGCCAGCAGCTTGAACACAGATACGCAGTATTTT
NA	TRBV30	NA	TRBJ2-3	CAWSVRGDTQYF	TGTGCCTGGAGTGTTAGGGGGGATACGCAGTATTTT
TRBD1	TRBV13	NA	TRBJ1-3	CASSRGDRARSGNTIYF	TGTGCCAGCAGTCGTGGGGACAGGGCAAGATCTGGAAACACCATATATTTT
NA	TRBV15	once	TRBJ1-2	CATSRDSVNYGYTF	TGTGCCACCAGCAGAGATTCTGTAAACTATGGCTACACCTTC
NA	TRBV7-1	once	TRBJ2-7	CASSLGQDLQSYEQYF	TGTGCCAGCAGCTTAGGGCAAGACTTGCAGTCCTACGAGCAGTACTTC
TRBD2	TRBV28	NA	TRBJ2-7	CASRTGLVATEQYF	TGTGCCAGCAGGACGGGACTAGTGGCTACTGAGCAGTACTTC
NA	TRBV10-3	NA	TRBJ1-1	CAISESLATNTEAFF	TGTGCCATCAGTGAGTCTCTAGCTACGAACACTGAAGCTTTCTTT
TRBD2	TRBV5-1	NA	TRBJ2-7	CASSKEGGHYEQYF	TGCGCCAGCAGTAAGGAGGGAGGGCACTACGAGCAGTACTTC
NA	TRBV5-6	NA	TRBJ2-5	CASSFGGVETQYF	TGTGCCAGCAGCTTCGGGGGAGTGGAGACCCAGTACTTC
NA	TRBV25-1	NA	TRBJ1-2	CASSDRVYYGYTF	TGTGCCAGCAGTGACAGGGTATACTATGGCTACACCTTC